This TCR beta chain was sequenced for a study of blood T cell repertoires in COVID-19. Here immunoSEQ multiplex PCR was the method, and the copy in TCRdb shows in-frame clones only, minus some. This table holds about 80,000 clones, 75% to 85% found once. The specimen was peripheral blood. The receptor was derived from a man aged 50 or older with COVID-19, enrolled during active disease.

In DNA form, the CDR3 reads TGTGCCAGCAGTGAAACAGAAAGCTCCTACGAGCAGTACTTC. This codes for CASSETESSYEQYF. The rearrangement uses TRBV2 and TRBJ2-7; D is uncertain. The CDR3 is made up of 14 amino acids. The germline CDR1 and CDR2 sequences are SNHLY and FYNNEI. The V and J ends lost 2 bases and 0 bases respectively, with 8 bases between them. Looking up the rest from reference TRBV2 and TRBJ2-7 gives the full variable domain: EPEVTQTPSHQVTQMGQEVILRCVPISNHLYFYWYRQILGQKVEFLVSFYNNEISEKSEIFDDQFSVERPDGSNFTLKIRSTKLEDSAMYFCASSETESSYEQYFGPGTRLTVT.